The 20 T cell receptor beta chains in this list originate from one sample, sequenced in a study of T cell changes during pregnancy in multiple sclerosis. Assay used: immunoSEQ multiplex PCR; TCRdb lists only in-frame clones, some missing. The data contain about 40,000 clones, around 93% of them singletons. The starting material was CD4+ T cells from peripheral blood mononuclear cells, obtained after pregnancy. Source of these receptors: a female donor with multiple sclerosis, enrolled in a pregnancy study.

The chain is built from TRBV7-6 and TRBJ2-5; 11 nucleotides align to TRBD1. Trimming at V came to 5 bases and at J to 5 bases, leaving 7 bases not matched to a gene. The length of the CDR3 is 15 residues. Germline V gene sequence: CDR1 SGHVS, CDR2 FNYEAQ. The CDR3 sequence: CASSMGQGVQETQYF. The CDR3 DNA sequence: TGTGCCAGCAGCATGGGACAGGGGGTCCAGGAGACCCAGTACTTC.

This clone is medium-sized within its sample. The chain is built from TRBV9 and TRBJ2-3; 11 bases align to TRBD1. The V gene's germline CDR1 is SGDLS and CDR2 YYNGEE. The V and J ends lost 0 bases and 8 bases, in that order; junction bases with no gene match: 5. The CDR3 has 15 residues. CDR3 sequence reads: CASSVERTGGSTQYF. For the CDR3, the DNA is TGTGCCAGCAGCGTAGAGCGGACAGGGGGCAGTACGCAGTATTTT.

This chain connects TRBV9 to TRBJ1-1; 9 bases fit TRBD1. This CDR3 comprises 17 residues. Germline V gene lookup returns CDR1 SGDLS and CDR2 YYNGEE. The V and J ends lost 4 bases and 1 base, in that order; junction bases with no gene match: 11. The CDR3 reads CASSRRDRVLGNTEAFF. The CDR3 DNA reads as TGTGCCAGCAGCCGACGGGACAGGGTATTGGGGAACACTGAAGCTTTCTTT.

This clone was detected once. This chain links TRBV27 with TRBJ1-6, with a possible D match to TRBD1 (6 bases). Between the trimmed V and J ends, which lost 3 bases and 7 bases, there was a span of 10 bases. The CDR3 has 14 residues. From germline, CDR1 is MNHEY and CDR2 SMNVEV (reference sequence). For the CDR3, the DNA is TGTGCCAGCAGTTTTCTCCAGGGGAATTCACCCCTCCACTTT. Protein product: CASSFLQGNSPLHF.

The chain recombines TRBV6-1 with TRBJ2-7; TRBD1 matches 7 bases. CDR1 is MNHNS and CDR2 is SASEGT in the germline V gene. The CDR3 has 14 residues. After removal of 4 bases from V and 0 bases from J, the junction contained 3 bases not matched to a gene. Here the CDR3 reads CASSAGTASYEQYF. CDR3 coding DNA: TGTGCCAGCAGTGCCGGGACAGCCTCCTACGAGCAGTACTTC.

In this sample, this clone turned up once. This chain joins TRBV7-9 and TRBJ2-2; possible D gene TRBD2, 6 bases. The V gene lost 5 bases and the J gene lost 0 bases, with 22 bases spanning the gap. CDR1 SEHNR and CDR2 FQNEAQ come from the germline V gene (reference sequence). The CDR3 contains 19 residues. The CDR3 DNA follows: TGTGCCAGCAGCCAACGGGCCCGCTCGGGGGAGGCGAACACCGGGGAGCTGTTTTTT. It encodes CASSQRARSGEANTGELFF.

The chain is built from TRBV6-1 and TRBJ2-7; TRBD1 is a possible D gene (7 bases). This CDR3 has 12 residues. Germline V gene data show CDR1 as MNHNS and CDR2 as SASEGT. Trimming left V 8 bases short and J 7 bases short, with 15 bases between. The CDR3 region has the DNA TGTGCCAGCTCGGGTTCAGGGGGGGAGCAGTACTTC. This translates into CASSGSGGEQYF.

The chain joins TRBV7-2 to TRBJ2-1; 7 bases fit TRBD2. CDR1 is SGHTA, CDR2 FQGNSA, per germline. The CDR3 contains 12 residues. V lost 4 bases, J lost 10 bases, and 4 bases stayed unmatched. DNA for the CDR3: TGTGCCAGCAGCTACAGAGCGGGGGAGCAGTTCTTC. The encoded protein is CASSYRAGEQFF. The full variable domain, in which reference TRBV7-2 and TRBJ2-1 provide the parts outside the CDR3, is GAGVSQSPSNKVTEKGKDVELRCDPISGHTALYWYRQSLGQGLEFLIYFQGNSAPDKSGLPSDRFSAERTGGSVSTLTIQRTQQEDSAVYLCASSYRAGEQFFGPGTRLTVL.

In its sample, this clone was seen once. V is TRBV14 and J is TRBJ2-4; TRBD1 might be the D (5 bases). Germline-derived CDR1 and CDR2 are SGHDN and FVKESK. V was cut by 0 bases and J by 6 bases, with 12 bases left in between. The CDR3 spans 15 residues. The CDR3 region is CASSQDGIGVNIQYF. The CDR3 bases are TGTGCCAGCAGCCAAGATGGAATAGGGGTAAACATTCAGTACTTC.

The genes are TRBV7-9 and TRBJ2-7; 11 nucleotides agree with TRBD1. V dropped 5 bases and J dropped 2; count of bases not matched to a gene: 8. Germline assignment: CDR1 SEHNR and CDR2 FQNEAQ (reference sequence). This CDR3 has 16 residues. CDR3 nucleotides: TGTGCCAGCAGCAGGGGGACAGGGGGATTGGCCTACGAGCAGTACTTC. Amino acid sequence: CASSRGTGGLAYEQYF.

J is TRBJ1-6 and V is TRBV6-5; TRBD1 matches at 9 bases. The CDR3 is made up of 14 amino acids. The V gene's germline CDR1 is MNHEY and CDR2 SVGAGI. Germline trimming cut 6 bases from V and 5 bases from J; bases unmatched to any gene: 2. In DNA form, the CDR3 reads TGTGCCAGCAGCGGGACAGGGAATAATTCACCCCTCCACTTT. As protein: CASSGTGNNSPLHF.

This clone was counted a single time. This chain uses TRBV4-1 with TRBJ2-7, with TRBD1 matching over 8 bases. The CDR3 sequence is 16 residues long. J was trimmed by 3 bases and V by 0 bases; bases with no gene match: 7. Germline V gives CDR1 MGHRA, CDR2 YSYEKL. CDR3 sequence (DNA): TGCGCCAGCAGCCAAGATGCCGGGACAGGAATCTACGAGCAGTACTTC. It encodes CASSQDAGTGIYEQYF.

The chain has TRBV5-1 and TRBJ2-1, with D tentatively TRBD1 (5 bases). The ends were cut back, 1 base at V and 5 bases at J, with 7 bases in the middle. The CDR3 loop spans 13 amino acids. The germline V gene has CDR1 SGHRS and CDR2 YFSETQ. The chain's CDR3 is CASSLSRDNEQFF. In DNA form, the CDR3 reads TGCGCCAGCAGCTTGTCCAGGGACAATGAGCAGTTCTTC.

The chain carries TRBV6-1 and TRBJ2-7; 7 bases fit TRBD2. The CDR3 runs 15 residues. V dropped 7 bases and J dropped 3; count of bases not matched to a gene: 12. The V gene's germline CDR1 is MNHNS and CDR2 SASEGT. DNA of the CDR3: TGTGCCAGCAATCGGGCGTCGGGGGGAGGCTACGAGCAGTACTTC. Translation gives CASNRASGGGYEQYF.

This rearrangement joins TRBV4-1 to TRBJ1-3, with D maybe TRBD1 (6 bases). The CDR3 length is 17 residues. The germline V and J ends were trimmed by 2 bases and 2 bases, with 16 bases remaining between them. CDR1 MGHRA and CDR2 YSYEKL come from the germline V gene. CDR3 nucleotides: TGCGCCAGCAGCCAACCGGTCGGGAAGGGGGCTGGAAACACCATATATTTT. This codes for CASSQPVGKGAGNTIYF.

This rearrangement joins TRBV2 to TRBJ1-1, with D maybe TRBD1 (6 bases). The CDR3 is 13 residues long. CDR1 is SNHLY and CDR2 is FYNNEI in the germline V gene. Trimming left V 8 bases short and J 1 base short, with 11 bases between. DNA for the CDR3: TGTGCCAGCGGACAGTTTGGGAACACTGAAGCTTTCTTT. This codes for CASGQFGNTEAFF.

CDR3 nucleotide sequence: TGTGCCATCGGGATGAGCGGGTCGAACTATGGCTACACCTTC. Protein: CAIGMSGSNYGYTF. The rearrangement links TRBV10-3 to TRBJ1-2; D gene ambiguous. This CDR3 has 14 residues. The germline V gene encodes CDR1 ENHRY and CDR2 SYGVKD. V was cut by 8 bases and J by 2 bases, with 15 bases left in between.

The CDR3: CATSDGQPGYGYTF. CDR3 DNA: TGTGCCACCAGCGACGGACAGCCGGGGTATGGCTACACCTTC. This chain uses TRBV15 with TRBJ1-2, with D perhaps TRBD1 (6 bases). There are 14 residues in the CDR3. Per the germline V gene, CDR1 is LNHNV and CDR2 is YYDKDF (reference sequence). The V gene lost 5 bases and the J gene lost 5 bases, with 15 bases spanning the gap.

Written as DNA, the CDR3 is TGTGCCACCAGCCGCGGACCCCAACAGGAACAGCCCCAGCATTTT. Encoded protein: CATSRGPQQEQPQHF. The rearrangement links TRBV15 to TRBJ1-5; tentatively, D is TRBD1 (5 bases). Germline loops: CDR1 LNHNV, CDR2 YYDKDF (reference sequence). The length of the CDR3 is 15 residues. V lost 5 bases and J lost 7, with 18 bases in between.

This clone appeared once. This chain links TRBV7-8 with TRBJ1-2, with 7 bases that match TRBD1. The V segment lost 4 bases and the J segment 4 bases; nucleotides outside the gene matches: 9. Germline assignment: CDR1 SGHVS and CDR2 FQNEAQ. The CDR3 loop spans 15 amino acids. CDR3 loop: CASSSTRTGSYGYTF. CDR3 nucleotide sequence: TGTGCCAGCAGCTCAACCCGGACAGGATCCTATGGCTACACCTTC.